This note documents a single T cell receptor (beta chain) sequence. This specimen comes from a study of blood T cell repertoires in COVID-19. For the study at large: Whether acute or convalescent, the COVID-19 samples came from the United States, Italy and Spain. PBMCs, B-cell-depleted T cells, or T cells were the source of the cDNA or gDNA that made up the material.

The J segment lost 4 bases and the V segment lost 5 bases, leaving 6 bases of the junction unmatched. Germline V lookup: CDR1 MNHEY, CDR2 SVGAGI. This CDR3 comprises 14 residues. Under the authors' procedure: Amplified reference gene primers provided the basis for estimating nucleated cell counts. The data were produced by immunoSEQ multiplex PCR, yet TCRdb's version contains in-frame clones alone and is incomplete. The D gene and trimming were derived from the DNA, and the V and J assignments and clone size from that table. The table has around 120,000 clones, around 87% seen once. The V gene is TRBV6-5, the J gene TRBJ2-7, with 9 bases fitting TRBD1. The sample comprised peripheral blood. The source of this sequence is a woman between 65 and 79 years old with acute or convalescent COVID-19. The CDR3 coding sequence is TGTGCCAGCAGTAAGCCGGGACAGGGATACGAGCAGTACTTC. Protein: CASSKPGQGYEQYF.